One and the same sample provided the 19 T cell receptor beta chains below, sequenced in a study of siplizumab effects on memory and regulatory T cells. The data were produced by immunoSEQ multiplex PCR, yet TCRdb's version contains in-frame clones alone and is incomplete. The sample lists under 70,000 clones, around 80% occurring once. Sequencing was performed on memory CD4+ T cells sorted from blood. The receptor set was obtained from a human donor in good health.

This clone has only one observation. The chain recombines TRBV7-6 with TRBJ2-5; possibly TRBD1 for D (5 bases). Germline V gene sequence: CDR1 SGHVS, CDR2 FNYEAQ. This CDR3 contains 14 residues. The V and J ends lost 1 base and 0 bases respectively, with 6 bases between them. CDR3 sequence (DNA): TGTGCCAGCAGCTTAGGGACAAACCAAGAGACCCAGTACTTC. Its protein is CASSLGTNQETQYF.

This chain connects TRBV5-1 to TRBJ1-1; D is ambiguous. CDR1 is SGHRS and CDR2 is YFSETQ in the germline V gene. CDR3 size: 14 residues. V was clipped by 0 bases and J by 1 base, with 7 bases between them. This CDR3 reads CASSLDVGNTEAFF. CDR3 coding DNA: TGCGCCAGCAGCTTGGACGTTGGGAACACTGAAGCTTTCTTT.

The chain uses TRBV30 and TRBJ1-2; TRBD1 is a possible D gene (6 bases). Germline V lookup: CDR1 GTSNPN, CDR2 SVGIG (reference sequence). Trimming pared 8 bases from V and 2 bases from J, leaving 21 bases between. The CDR3 loop spans 15 amino acids. CDR3 amino acids: CARQVLTRRNYGYTF. The CDR3 DNA sequence: TGTGCCCGACAGGTTTTGACTAGACGCAACTATGGCTACACCTTC.

The count of this clone is one. The V and J genes are TRBV6-5 and TRBJ1-1; no firm D call. V lost 2 bases, J lost 1 base, and 5 bases lay in between. The CDR3 is 13 amino acids. Germline CDR1 MNHEY, CDR2 SVGAGI. The DNA of the CDR3 is TGTGCCAGCAGTTACGAGGGGAACACTGAAGCTTTCTTT. It codes for CASSYEGNTEAFF.

The chain combines TRBV6-1 with TRBJ1-3, with D tentatively TRBD1 (5 bases). Germline CDR1 reads MNHNS; CDR2 reads SASEGT. Trimming removed 9 bases at V and 0 bases at J, with 12 bases between. The CDR3 is 14 amino acids. CDR3 loop: CASGGTSSGNTIYF. The CDR3 coding sequence is TGTGCCAGTGGGGGGACCAGCTCTGGAAACACCATATATTTT.

This clone was picked up one time. The V and J genes are TRBV4-3 and TRBJ1-1, with D perhaps matching TRBD1 (5 bases). The CDR3 sequence is 17 residues long. Germline values: CDR1 LGHNA, CDR2 YSLEER. The V gene lost 3 bases and the J gene lost 4 bases, with 21 bases spanning the gap. CDR3 nucleotide sequence: TGCGCCAGCAGCCAGGAGGCAGGGAGGGGCTTGAGCACTGAAGCTTTCTTT. As protein: CASSQEAGRGLSTEAFF.

The chain employs TRBV5-8 and TRBJ2-3; the D call may be TRBD1 or TRBD2 (6 bases each). In germline, CDR1 is SGHTS, CDR2 YDEGEE. The V end was cut by 0 bases, the J end by 2 bases, with 16 bases between. The CDR3 totals 17 residues. The CDR3 DNA reads TGTGCCAGCAGCTTGGAGTCGGGGGCCGCGGTCACAGATACGCAGTATTTT. It encodes CASSLESGAAVTDTQYF.

CDR3 nucleotide sequence: TGTGCTAGTGGTGCGATGGCTGCAGGACAAAGTCGGGCCAACGTCCTGACTTTC. It codes for CASGAMAAGQSRANVLTF. The gene calls are TRBV12-5 and TRBJ2-6, with a weak D call TRBD1 (5 bases). Deletions cut 5 bases from V and 5 bases from J, with 22 bases between. This CDR3 region has 18 residues. In germline, CDR1 is LGHNT, CDR2 FRNRAP.

The chain links TRBV2 to TRBJ2-7; 7 bases match TRBD1. Germline V CDR1 and CDR2: SNHLY, FYNNEI. The ends lost 4 bases at V and 4 bases at J; junction bases unmatched: 7. This CDR3 has 14 amino acids. The CDR3 loop is CASSGTGTEYEQYF. For the CDR3, the DNA is TGTGCCAGCAGTGGGACCGGGACAGAATACGAGCAGTACTTC.

This sequence joins TRBV18 and TRBJ2-5; D might be TRBD1 (5 bases). The CDR3 consists of 15 residues. V was shortened by 5 bases and J by 4 bases, with 17 bases between the two germline ends. CDR1 and CDR2 (germline): KGHSH, LQKENI. The CDR3 sequence is CASSSTPGSGETQYF. The CDR3 DNA follows: TGTGCCAGCTCATCGACCCCAGGGTCGGGAGAGACCCAGTACTTC.

V is TRBV5-6 and J is TRBJ1-1; no definite D call. This CDR3 has 17 residues. The V gene's germline CDR1 is SGHDT and CDR2 YYEEEE. Trimming shortened V by 0 bases and J by 0 bases, and 15 bases separated the two germline ends. The CDR3 reads CASSLEGSGSVNTEAFF. CDR3 DNA: TGTGCCAGCAGCTTGGAGGGTAGTGGTTCGGTGAACACTGAAGCTTTCTTT. Filled out from reference TRBV5-6 and TRBJ1-1, the complete variable domain reads DAGVTQSPTHLIKTRGQQVTLRCSPKSGHDTVSWYQQALGQGPQFIFQYYEEEERQRGNFPDRFSGHQFPNYSSELNVNALLLGDSALYLCASSLEGSGSVNTEAFFGQGTRLTVV.

V gene TRBV28 combines with J gene TRBJ2-7; D gene unclear. The CDR3 is 12 amino acids. CDR1 is MDHEN and CDR2 is SYDVKM in the germline V gene. Trimming cost V 7 bases and J 0 bases, with 7 bases left between them. This chain's CDR3 is CASTQSSYEQYF. The CDR3 region has the DNA TGTGCCAGCACACAGTCCTCCTACGAGCAGTACTTC.

The rearrangement joins TRBV28 to TRBJ1-1; D not certain. V was shortened by 6 bases and J by 1 base, with 9 bases between the two germline ends. This CDR3 comprises 13 residues. CDR1 MDHEN and CDR2 SYDVKM come from the germline V gene. CDR3 loop: CASSKLKNTEAFF. CDR3 in DNA: TGTGCCAGCAGCAAACTGAAGAACACTGAAGCTTTCTTT.

The chain combines TRBV9 with TRBJ2-3, with 8 nucleotides matching TRBD2. Germline-derived CDR1 and CDR2 are SGDLS and YYNGEE. The CDR3 runs to 15 residues. V gave up 0 bases and J gave up 1 base; unmatched junction bases: 1. Here the CDR3 reads CASSVGAGGTDTQYF. In nucleotides, the CDR3 is TGTGCCAGCAGCGTAGGAGCGGGGGGCACAGATACGCAGTATTTT.

V usage is TRBV6-5 and J usage is TRBJ2-2; D is possibly TRBD1 (6 bases). Trimming removed 6 bases at V and 1 base at J, with 12 bases between. Per the germline V gene, CDR1 is MNHEY and CDR2 is SVGAGI. The length of the CDR3 is 15 residues. CDR3 sequence: CASRAQGGNTGELFF. The CDR3 DNA is TGTGCCAGCAGAGCCCAAGGGGGGAACACCGGGGAGCTGTTTTTT.

The chain is built from TRBV28 and TRBJ1-1, with 9 nucleotides matching TRBD1. The J segment lost 5 bases and the V segment lost 5 bases, leaving 15 bases of the junction unmatched. The CDR3 is 17 residues long. Germline CDR1 is MDHEN and CDR2 is SYDVKM. CDR3 loop: CASSLTGGDRRKTEAFF. The CDR3 DNA follows: TGTGCCAGCAGTCTGACAGGGGGAGACCGACGGAAGACTGAAGCTTTCTTT.

Worth noting for this clone: The identical CDR3 is also encoded by other nucleotide sequences in the sample. For the CDR3, the DNA is TGTGCCAGCTCACCCGGAGGGAACTATGGCTACACCTTC. Amino acid sequence: CASSPGGNYGYTF. V gene TRBV18 combines with J gene TRBJ1-2; D is unresolved. CDR1 and CDR2 from the germline V gene are KGHSH and LQKENI. CDR3 size: 13 residues. V was cut by 3 bases and J by 2 bases, with 7 bases left in between.

This clone occurred a few times. V is TRBV5-1 and J is TRBJ2-1; D possibly corresponds to TRBD2 (5 bases). This CDR3 has 16 amino acids. The germline CDR1 and CDR2 sequences are SGHRS and YFSETQ. Trimming cost V 4 bases and J 6 bases, with 20 bases left between them. The CDR3 sequence is CASSGSRAPTSNEQFF. CDR3 DNA sequence: TGCGCCAGCAGCGGTAGCCGGGCCCCTACTAGCAATGAGCAGTTCTTC.

This rearrangement joins TRBV5-1 to TRBJ1-1; no firm D call. The CDR3 runs 15 residues. V was cut by 0 bases and J by 1 base, with 10 bases left in between. The V gene's germline CDR1 is SGHRS and CDR2 YFSETQ. For the CDR3, the DNA is TGCGCCAGCAGCTTGGATGGCAGAAAGAACACTGAAGCTTTCTTT. Its translation is CASSLDGRKNTEAFF. Together with reference TRBV5-1 and TRBJ1-1, the CDR3 gives the full variable domain: KAGVTQTPRYLIKTRGQQVTLSCSPISGHRSVSWYQQTPGQGLQFLFEYFSETQRNKGNFPGRFSGRQFSNSRSEMNVSTLELGDSALYLCASSLDGRKNTEAFFGQGTRLTVV.